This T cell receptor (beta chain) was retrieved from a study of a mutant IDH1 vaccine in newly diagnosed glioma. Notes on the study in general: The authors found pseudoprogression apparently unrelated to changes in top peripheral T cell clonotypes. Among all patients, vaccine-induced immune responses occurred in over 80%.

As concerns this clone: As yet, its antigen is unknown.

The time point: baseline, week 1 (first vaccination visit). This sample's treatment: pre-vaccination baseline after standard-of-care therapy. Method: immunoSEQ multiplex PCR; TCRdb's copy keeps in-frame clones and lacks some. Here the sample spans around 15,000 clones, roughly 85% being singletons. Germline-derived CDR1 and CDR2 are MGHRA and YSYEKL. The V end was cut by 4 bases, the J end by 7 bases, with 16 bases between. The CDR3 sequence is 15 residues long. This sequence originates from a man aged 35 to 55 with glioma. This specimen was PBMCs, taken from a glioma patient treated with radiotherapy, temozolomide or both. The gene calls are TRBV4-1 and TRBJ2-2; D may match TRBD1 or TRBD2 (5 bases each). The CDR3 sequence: CASSPMGTANGELFF. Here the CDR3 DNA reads TGCGCCAGCAGCCCTATGGGGACCGCGAACGGGGAGCTGTTTTTT.